These T cell receptor beta chains were read from a single sample in a study of T cells in Graves' hyperthyroidism and ophthalmopathy. TCRdb fed the multiplex PCR reads into MiXCR, producing one record per CDR3 protein. The sample comprises fewer than 450,000 distinct CDR3 sequences, 13% to 15% of which are singletons, and around 20% rests with the top ten. The specimen was blood. The source is a woman aged 55 to 70 with Graves' ophthalmopathy. The CDR3 runs from the conserved cysteine through the conserved F or W. D genes are given only for firm matches. Part of the rows lack a size; the others show once, few, many or a class for expanded clones.

j_call	d_call	v_call	clone_size	cdr3_aa	cdr3_nt
TRBJ2-1	TRBD2	TRBV20-1	NA	CSREREDPEQFF	TGCAGTCGCGAGCGGGAGGATCCTGAGCAGTTCTTC
TRBJ1-5	NA	TRBV6-4	NA	CASSDSRGLDSNNQPQHF	TGTGCCAGCAGTGACTCGAGGGGTCTGGACTCGAACAATCAGCCCCAGCATTTT
TRBJ2-1	NA	TRBV20-1	NA	CSARDFDTRNEQFF	TGCAGTGCTAGAGATTTTGACACGAGAAATGAGCAGTTCTTC
TRBJ2-2	NA	TRBV2	many	CASNPLALRTGELFF	TGTGCCAGCAACCCCCTAGCCCTTCGCACCGGGGAGCTGTTTTTT
TRBJ2-5	NA	TRBV11-2	many	CASGIGGGGRQETQYF	TGTGCCAGCGGTATCGGGGGCGGGGGCCGCCAAGAGACCCAGTACTTC
TRBJ2-1	TRBD2	TRBV27	many	CASSWGSGRATSYNEQFF	TGTGCCAGCAGTTGGGGTAGCGGGAGGGCCACCTCCTACAATGAGCAGTTCTTC
TRBJ1-1	NA	TRBV3-1	many	CASSHGGTGTEAFF	TGTGCCAGCAGCCACGGGGGGACCGGCACTGAAGCTTTCTTT
TRBJ2-1	NA	TRBV6-1	NA	CASSEHGSRGDNEQFF	TGTGCCAGCAGTGAACATGGATCAAGGGGTGACAATGAGCAGTTCTTC
TRBJ2-7	NA	TRBV9	many	CASSLDPTSTYEQYF	TGTGCCAGCAGTCTGGACCCCACCTCAACCTACGAGCAGTACTTC
TRBJ2-2	TRBD1	TRBV20-1	many	CSASGTGLGELFF	TGCAGTGCTTCCGGGACAGGGCTCGGGGAGCTGTTTTTT
TRBJ2-1	TRBD2	TRBV19	NA	CASSIAASGYYNEQFF	TGTGCCAGTAGTATTGCGGCTAGCGGATACTACAATGAGCAGTTCTTC
TRBJ2-2	NA	TRBV28	NA	CVSSRYRANTGELFF	TGTGTCAGCAGTAGATACAGAGCGAACACCGGGGAGCTGTTTTTT
TRBJ1-5	NA	TRBV27	NA	CASSLGPIKGRGNQPEHF	TGTGCCAGCAGTTTAGGTCCCATCAAAGGTAGGGGAAATCAGCCCGAGCATTTT
TRBJ2-3	TRBD2	TRBV20-1	many	CSASRLAGNTDTQYF	TGCAGTGCTTCCAGACTAGCGGGTAACACAGATACGCAGTATTTT
TRBJ1-6	NA	TRBV27	few	CASSLSSSYNSPLHF	TGTGCCAGCAGTTTGTCTAGCTCCTATAATTCACCCCTCCACTTT
TRBJ2-3	NA	TRBV20-1	few	CNARLSSDSTDTQYF	TGCAATGCTAGGTTGTCTAGCGATAGCACAGATACGCAGTATTTT
TRBJ2-1	NA	TRBV7-2	many	CASSSRPGAGASNEQFF	TGTGCCAGCAGCTCCCGACCGGGGGCGGGAGCAAGTAATGAGCAGTTCTTC
TRBJ1-2	TRBD1	TRBV5-1	many	CASSSGTVANYGYTF	TGCGCCAGCAGCTCCGGGACAGTAGCTAACTATGGCTACACCTTC
TRBJ2-5	TRBD1	TRBV30	NA	CAWSVGATGQETQYF	TGTGCCTGGAGTGTGGGGGCGACAGGGCAAGAGACCCAGTACTTC
TRBJ2-7	NA	TRBV10-3	NA	CAISVEGDGEQYF	TGTGCCATCAGTGTCGAGGGGGACGGCGAGCAGTACTTC
TRBJ2-7	NA	TRBV5-6	many	CASSLDPTGFNEQYF	TGTGCCAGCAGCTTGGATCCAACAGGGTTTAACGAGCAGTACTTC
TRBJ2-3	TRBD2	TRBV7-6	many	CASSLYIGVLASTDTQYF	TGTGCCAGCAGCTTATATATCGGGGTACTAGCGAGCACAGATACGCAGTATTTT
TRBJ2-1	TRBD1	TRBV5-1	NA	CASSLEGQGGYNEQFF	TGCGCCAGCAGCTTGGAGGGACAGGGGGGGTACAATGAGCAGTTCTTC
TRBJ2-3	NA	TRBV2	many	CASVRMVSTDTQYF	TGTGCCAGCGTCCGGATGGTTAGCACAGATACGCAGTATTTT
TRBJ2-2	TRBD2	TRBV6-1	few	CASSSQTSPNTGELFF	TGTGCCAGCAGTTCCCAGACTAGCCCGAACACCGGGGAGCTGTTTTTT
TRBJ1-2	NA	TRBV20-1	many	CSAPPDRPDYGYTF	TGCAGTGCCCCCCCTGACCGACCCGACTATGGCTACACCTTC
TRBJ1-5	NA	TRBV7-2	NA	CASSLWAGANQPQHF	TGTGCCAGCAGCTTATGGGCAGGGGCAAATCAGCCCCAGCATTTT
TRBJ2-5	NA	TRBV11-3	many	CASSPSARETQYF	TGTGCCAGCAGCCCTTCCGCTCGAGAGACCCAGTACTTC
TRBJ1-1	NA	TRBV7-2	many	CASSWSFSEAFF	TGTGCCAGCAGCTGGAGTTTCTCTGAAGCTTTCTTT
TRBJ2-1	NA	TRBV3-1	many	CASSQPAADSYNEQFF	TGTGCCAGCAGCCAACCAGCGGCTGACTCCTACAATGAGCAGTTCTTC
TRBJ2-1	NA	TRBV5-1	many	CASSLGVYNEQFF	TGCGCCAGCAGCTTGGGGGTGTACAATGAGCAGTTCTTC
TRBJ1-6	NA	TRBV11-1	NA	CASSSLGGSFSSYNSPLHF	TGTGCCAGCAGCTCGCTGGGGGGCTCCTTCAGCTCCTATAATTCACCCCTCCACTTT
TRBJ1-2	NA	TRBV28	many	CASSGGGANYGYTF	TGTGCCAGCTCCGGGGGGGGCGCGAACTATGGCTACACCTTC
TRBJ1-1	NA	TRBV18	many	CASSAQQRNTEAFF	TGTGCCAGCTCAGCACAACAGAGAAACACTGAAGCTTTCTTT
TRBJ2-1	NA	TRBV7-9	many	CASSLVFGDGGSPEQFF	TGTGCCAGCAGCTTGGTCTTCGGGGACGGGGGCTCCCCCGAGCAGTTCTTC
TRBJ1-1	NA	TRBV2	many	CANVISGTEAFF	TGTGCCAACGTTATAAGTGGCACTGAAGCTTTCTTT
TRBJ2-2	TRBD2	TRBV7-9	many	CASSRLLGLASNTGELFF	TGTGCCAGCAGCCGACTCTTGGGACTAGCGTCGAACACCGGGGAGCTGTTTTTT
TRBJ2-7	NA	TRBV28	NA	CASRVGGARYEQYF	TGTGCCAGCAGAGTAGGGGGGGCCCGCTACGAGCAGTACTTC
TRBJ1-6	NA	TRBV28	many	CASTEGGSSYNSPLHF	TGTGCCAGCACCGAGGGGGGTAGCTCCTATAATTCACCCCTCCACTTT
TRBJ1-3	NA	TRBV3-1	few	CASSQSRGRSANASGNTIYF	TGTGCCAGCAGCCAATCTCGGGGCAGGAGTGCTAACGCCTCTGGAAACACCATATATTTT
TRBJ1-3	NA	TRBV7-3	once	CASEENREGAGNTIYF	TGTGCCAGCGAGGAAAACAGGGAAGGCGCTGGAAACACCATATATTTT
TRBJ2-3	TRBD2	TRBV9	many	CASSGLAGDTDTQYF	TGTGCCAGCAGCGGACTAGCGGGAGACACAGATACGCAGTATTTT
TRBJ2-1	TRBD2	TRBV24-1	NA	CATSDLPLSGRSSYNEQFF	TGTGCCACCAGTGATTTGCCTTTGAGCGGGAGGAGCTCCTACAATGAGCAGTTCTTC
TRBJ2-5	NA	TRBV12-3/TRBV12-4	few	CASSLGSGPLMETQYF	TGTGCCAGCAGTTTGGGAAGCGGGCCCCTTATGGAGACCCAGTACTTC
TRBJ1-5	NA	TRBV6-1	NA	CASSEARRLQPQHF	TGTGCCAGCAGTGAAGCGCGGAGGCTTCAGCCCCAGCATTTT
TRBJ2-1	TRBD2	TRBV6-6	many	CASSYNSYGRVGNEQFF	TGTGCCAGCAGTTACAATAGCTACGGGAGGGTTGGGAATGAGCAGTTCTTC
TRBJ2-3	TRBD1	TRBV30	few	CAWIQTGSTDTQYF	TGTGCCTGGATCCAGACAGGGTCCACAGATACGCAGTATTTT
TRBJ2-1	TRBD2	TRBV2	few	CASSEGLGDYQVAYNEQFF	TGTGCCAGCAGTGAAGGGTTAGGGGACTACCAAGTCGCGTACAATGAGCAGTTCTTC
TRBJ1-5	NA	TRBV20-1	NA	CSARVRSYQPQHF	TGCAGTGCTAGAGTCCGATCGTATCAGCCCCAGCATTTT
TRBJ1-4	TRBD1	TRBV5-1	many	CASSGQGANEKLFF	TGCGCCAGCAGCGGACAGGGAGCTAATGAAAAACTGTTTTTT
TRBJ2-7	NA	TRBV19	many	CASSIEVGGTSHEQYF	TGTGCCAGTAGTATAGAAGTTGGGGGCACGTCCCACGAGCAGTACTTC
TRBJ2-4	NA	TRBV19	NA	CASSETLAKNIQYF	TGTGCCAGTAGCGAAACACTAGCCAAAAACATTCAGTACTTC
TRBJ2-7	TRBD1	TRBV3-1	many	CASSVGQGGYEQYF	TGTGCCAGCAGCGTGGGACAGGGGGGGTACGAGCAGTACTTC
TRBJ2-3	NA	TRBV11-2	many	CASSLMGADTQYF	TGTGCCAGCAGTCTAATGGGTGCAGATACGCAGTATTTT
TRBJ2-1	TRBD2	TRBV29-1	NA	CSGRLAGGSYNEQFF	TGCAGCGGCCGACTAGCGGGAGGCTCCTACAATGAGCAGTTCTTC
TRBJ2-1	NA	TRBV7-2	NA	CASSHRLGEKFF	TGTGCCAGCAGCCATAGACTAGGGGAGAAGTTCTTC
TRBJ2-1	NA	TRBV20-1	many	CSARDPGTLRGWVEQFF	TGCAGTGCTAGAGACCCGGGGACGCTAAGGGGGTGGGTTGAGCAGTTCTTC
TRBJ2-2	NA	TRBV20-1	many	CSARLSNTGELFF	TGCAGTGCTAGGCTATCGAACACCGGGGAGCTGTTTTTT
TRBJ2-3	TRBD1	TRBV7-2	many	CASSDSGTGGADTQYF	TGTGCCAGCAGTGATAGTGGGACAGGGGGCGCAGATACGCAGTATTTT
TRBJ2-7	TRBD2	TRBV20-1	many	CSARGPPLAGRYEQYF	TGCAGTGCTAGAGGCCCTCCCCTAGCGGGAAGATACGAGCAGTACTTC